In this sample, the clone carrying this T cell receptor beta chain turned up many times. Its matching antigen is unknown. The authors incorporated unique molecular identifiers into the TCR beta cDNA libraries. Each CDR3 protein gets one entry after TCRdb re-called the PCR reads with MiXCR. The sample has roughly 570,000 distinct CDR3 sequences, approximately 31% seen once. This sample was taken from a study of post-analysis software for immune sequencing data. Study-wide points: Patients carried roughly 5 TRBV segments more frequently than controls did, and TRBV5-6, TRBV5-1 and TRBV20-1 were among them.

Germline CDR1 and CDR2: SGDLS and YYNGEE. The V gene end was trimmed by 2 bases and the J gene end by 1 base; junction bases not matched to a gene: 3. This CDR3 comprises 16 residues. The gene calls are TRBV9 and TRBJ2-1; 10 nucleotides line up with TRBD2. Source material: blood. This receptor was identified in a girl under 18 with multiple sclerosis. The CDR3 bases are TGTGCCAGCAGCGTGAGCGGGGGGGCATCCTACAATGAGCAGTTCTTC. It is translated as CASSVSGGASYNEQFF. Combining the CDR3 with reference TRBV9 and TRBJ2-1 gives the whole variable domain DSGVTQTPKHLITATGQRVTLRCSPRSGDLSVYWYQQSLDQGLQFLIQYYNGEERAKGNILERFSAQQFPDLHSELNLSSLELGDSALYFCASSVSGGASYNEQFFGPGTRLTVL.